These T cell receptor beta chains were read from a single sample in a study of CD8 T cells in ankylosing spondylitis. One entry per CDR3 protein, called by TCRdb with MiXCR from the 5' RACE reads. This sample has just under 550,000 distinct CDR3 sequences, with roughly 13% found just once. The sample was blood, either unsorted or a sorted T cell fraction (not recorded which). These receptors were collected from a male donor with ankylosing spondylitis. CDR3s include the opening cysteine and the closing phenylalanine or tryptophan. The D gene is left open where the match is weak. Clone size appears in some rows only: once, few, many, or a class for an expanded clone.

j_call | v_call | d_call | clone_size | cdr3_aa | cdr3_nt
TRBJ2-3 | TRBV12-3/TRBV12-4 | - | many | CASKWADTQYF | TGTGCCTCCAAATGGGCAGATACGCAGTATTTT
TRBJ2-2 | TRBV6-1 | - | - | CASSEGVGGTGELFF | TGTGCCAGCAGTGAAGGTGTGGGCGGCACCGGGGAGCTGTTTTTT
TRBJ2-7 | TRBV25-1 | TRBD2 | few | CASTAGVEQYF | TGTGCCAGCACGGCGGGAGTTGAGCAGTACTTC
TRBJ2-1 | TRBV16 | TRBD2 | - | CASRPGTSPYNEQFF | TGTGCCAGCAGACCCGGGACTAGTCCCTACAATGAGCAGTTCTTC
TRBJ1-4 | TRBV20-1 | - | few | CSARDPDRAEELFF | TGCAGTGCTAGGGATCCGGACCGGGCCGAGGAACTGTTTTTT
TRBJ1-2 | TRBV20-1 | TRBD1 | many | CSARGSRGQINYGYTF | TGCAGTGCTAGAGGGTCCCGGGGACAGATAAACTATGGCTACACCTTC
TRBJ1-5 | TRBV20-1 | - | few | CSARPQNSGPQHF | TGCAGTGCTAGACCCCAGAACAGCGGGCCCCAGCATTTT
TRBJ1-1 | TRBV12-3/TRBV12-4 | - | many | CASSPKSKNSLDGLKAFF | TGTGCCAGCAGTCCAAAAAGCAAAAATTCCCTGGACGGGTTAAAAGCTTTCTTT
TRBJ2-2 | TRBV10-3 | TRBD2 | few | CAISELAGTGELFF | TGTGCCATCAGTGAGCTAGCGGGAACCGGGGAGCTGTTTTTT
TRBJ2-1 | TRBV14 | - | few | CASSKGFFNEQFF | TGTGCCAGCAGTAAAGGGTTTTTCAATGAGCAGTTCTTC
TRBJ2-2 | TRBV5-1 | TRBD2 | few | CASSPRAGEDTGELFF | TGCGCCAGCAGCCCTAGAGCGGGAGAGGACACCGGGGAGCTGTTTTTT
TRBJ2-1 | TRBV29-1 | - | many | CSVERAGISYNEQFF | TGCAGCGTTGAGAGAGCGGGCATCTCCTACAATGAGCAGTTCTTC
TRBJ1-2 | TRBV7-8 | - | - | CASSRRQEPFNNYGYTF | TGTGCCAGCAGCCGCCGGCAAGAACCTTTTAATAACTATGGCTACACCTTC
TRBJ1-1 | TRBV5-1 | TRBD1 | few | CASSPGQGPINTEAFF | TGCGCCAGCAGCCCGGGACAGGGGCCAATAAACACTGAAGCTTTCTTT
TRBJ2-5 | TRBV11-3 | - | - | CASGESQETQYF | TGTGCCAGCGGGGAATCCCAAGAGACCCAGTACTTC
TRBJ1-1 | TRBV27 | TRBD1 | - | CASSPNRDRWGVWTTEAFF | TGTGCCAGCAGTCCCAACCGGGACAGGTGGGGGGTATGGACCACTGAAGCTTTCTTT
TRBJ2-1 | TRBV14 | - | few | CASSQEARAWGNEQFF | TGTGCCAGCAGCCAAGAAGCTCGGGCCTGGGGTAATGAGCAGTTCTTC
TRBJ2-3 | TRBV24-1 | - | few | CATSDLFTDTQYF | TGTGCCACCAGTGATTTATTCACAGATACGCAGTATTTT
TRBJ2-3 | TRBV20-1 | - | few | CSAGTDMDTQYF | TGCAGTGCGGGGACGGACATGGATACGCAGTATTTT
TRBJ2-3 | TRBV29-1 | - | many | CSVALLTDTQYF | TGCAGCGTTGCACTCCTCACGGATACGCAGTATTTT
TRBJ2-1 | TRBV12-3/TRBV12-4 | TRBD2 | - | CTCSLTSGVKSSYNEQFF | TGTACCTGCAGTTTAACTAGCGGGGTAAAGAGCTCCTACAATGAGCAGTTCTTC
TRBJ2-7 | TRBV2 | - | many | CASSESQNEQYF | TGTGCCAGCAGTGAAAGTCAGAACGAGCAGTACTTC
TRBJ1-1 | TRBV3-1 | TRBD1 | many | CASRSTGGGTEAFF | TGTGCCAGCAGATCGACAGGGGGAGGCACTGAAGCTTTCTTT
TRBJ2-6 | TRBV7-9 | - | many | CASSFRDPSGANVLTF | TGTGCCAGCAGCTTCCGGGACCCTTCTGGGGCCAACGTCCTGACTTTC
TRBJ1-3 | TRBV9 | - | few | CASSAEIAGIGNTIYF | TGTGCCAGCAGCGCCGAAATAGCAGGGATTGGAAACACCATATATTTT
TRBJ1-5 | TRBV24-1 | TRBD1 | few | CATSEAGTGSGPQHF | TGTGCCACCAGTGAGGCCGGGACAGGGAGTGGGCCCCAGCATTTT
TRBJ2-1 | TRBV14 | - | many | CASSQIGHNEQFF | TGTGCCAGCAGCCAAATTGGGCACAATGAGCAGTTCTTC
TRBJ2-1 | TRBV9 | - | - | CASSVGGRTLYNEQFF | TGTGCCAGCAGCGTAGGGGGACGGACCTTATACAATGAGCAGTTCTTC
TRBJ2-5 | TRBV12-3/TRBV12-4 | - | - | CASRPDGPWTQYF | TGTGCCAGCAGACCCGACGGCCCGTGGACCCAGTACTTC
TRBJ1-4 | TRBV7-9 | TRBD1 | few | CASSFQQGATNEKLFF | TGTGCCAGCAGCTTCCAACAGGGGGCAACTAATGAAAAACTGTTTTTT
TRBJ2-1 | TRBV3-1 | TRBD2 | - | CASSQDGGLSGMKNEQFF | TGTGCCAGCAGCCAAGATGGGGGGTTAAGCGGGATGAAGAATGAGCAGTTCTTC
TRBJ2-1 | TRBV4-2 | - | - | CASSQASAAEQFF | TGTGCCAGCAGCCAAGCTAGCGCGGCTGAGCAGTTCTTC
TRBJ1-6 | TRBV5-4 | - | few | CASSSPGTVGSPLHF | TGTGCCAGCAGCTCCCCCGGGACCGTCGGGTCACCCCTCCACTTT
TRBJ2-3 | TRBV10-3 | TRBD2 | few | CAISERLAGVPLNTDTQYF | TGTGCCATCAGTGAGCGGCTAGCGGGAGTCCCCCTAAACACAGATACGCAGTATTTT
TRBJ1-4 | TRBV24-1 | - | few | CATSDSTGSEKLFF | TGTGCCACCAGTGACTCTACAGGGAGTGAAAAACTGTTTTTT
TRBJ1-5 | TRBV12-3/TRBV12-4 | - | many | CASSLIRGNQPQHF | TGTGCCAGCAGTTTAATTAGGGGGAATCAGCCCCAGCATTTT
TRBJ2-2 | TRBV13 | - | few | CASSLPGIANTGELFF | TGTGCCAGCAGCCTCCCGGGAATCGCGAACACCGGGGAGCTGTTTTTT
TRBJ2-5 | TRBV4-1 | TRBD2 | - | CASSRSGTSGRAAETQYF | TGCGCCAGCAGCCGTTCCGGGACTAGCGGGAGGGCCGCGGAGACCCAGTACTTC
TRBJ2-5 | TRBV13 | - | - | CASSLDGIGRETQYF | TGTGCCAGCAGCTTAGACGGGATAGGGCGAGAGACCCAGTACTTC
TRBJ1-5 | TRBV18 | - | - | CASSAGVGQPQHF | TGTGCCAGCTCCGCAGGGGTGGGTCAGCCCCAGCATTTT
TRBJ1-1 | TRBV5-1 | - | - | CASSLGALGTEAFF | TGCGCCAGCAGCTTAGGCGCTCTGGGCACTGAAGCTTTCTTT
TRBJ1-6 | TRBV5-1 | TRBD1 | many | CASSRSGQEDSPLHF | TGCGCCAGCAGCCGGTCGGGACAGGAAGATTCACCCCTCCACTTT
TRBJ2-1 | TRBV15 | - | many | CATSRELAVHEQFF | TGTGCCACCAGCAGAGAACTAGCAGTACATGAGCAGTTCTTC
TRBJ1-1 | TRBV30 | - | - | CAWSHGQMNTEAFF | TGTGCCTGGAGTCACGGACAGATGAACACTGAAGCTTTCTTT
TRBJ2-3 | TRBV20-1 | - | - | CSARDPARHSTDTQYF | TGCAGTGCTAGAGATCCGGCGAGACATAGCACAGATACGCAGTATTTT
TRBJ2-3 | TRBV2 | TRBD1 | few | CASRRLTGVTDTQYF | TGTGCCAGCCGCAGACTGACAGGGGTCACAGATACGCAGTATTTT
TRBJ2-7 | TRBV10-3 | - | many | CAISENPSASGYEQYF | TGTGCCATCAGTGAAAATCCTAGCGCGTCAGGCTACGAGCAGTACTTC
TRBJ2-3 | TRBV5-5 | - | - | CASIPYERGTDTQYF | TGTGCCAGCATACCATACGAAAGGGGCACAGATACGCAGTATTTT
TRBJ2-7 | TRBV9 | TRBD1 | - | CASSTPDRGTYEQYF | TGTGCCAGCAGCACCCCCGACAGGGGCACCTACGAGCAGTACTTC
TRBJ2-2 | TRBV27 | TRBD2 | few | CASSQTSGRGRTGELFF | TGTGCCAGCAGTCAGACTAGCGGGAGGGGAAGAACCGGGGAGCTGTTTTTT
TRBJ2-5 | TRBV7-9 | - | few | CASIPRGKGETQYF | TGTGCCAGCATCCCCCGCGGCAAAGGGGAGACCCAGTACTTC
TRBJ2-2 | TRBV6-5 | - | - | CASSRSGGELFF | TGTGCCAGCAGTCGGAGCGGCGGGGAGCTGTTTTTT
TRBJ2-7 | TRBV20-1 | - | - | CSASPTGFSYEQYF | TGCAGTGCTAGTCCAACAGGGTTTAGCTACGAGCAGTACTTC
TRBJ1-5 | TRBV12-3/TRBV12-4 | - | few | CASSLRDPLGPQHF | TGTGCCAGCAGCTTACGAGACCCCCTGGGGCCCCAGCATTTT